The clone carrying this T cell receptor (beta chain) was found a few times. Its antigen is not identified. Expressed TCRB transcripts were sequenced after all isolated RNA was converted to cDNA. Measured with immunoSEQ multiplex PCR; TCRdb has only the in-frame clones, and not every one. In the table there are over 150,000 clones, over 7.5% of which are singletons. One heparinised draw, averaging around 0.12 L, was taken per donor. Trimming removed 0 bases at V and 6 bases at J, with 15 bases between. The CDR3 covers 16 residues. In germline, CDR1 is SGHAT, CDR2 FQNNGV. This sample is drawn from a study of beta chain features in type 1 diabetes. Study-wide results and caveats: When cDNA is sequenced, cells with high TCR expression could be over-represented.

This sequence was found in a man younger than 35 in good health. The sample comprised central memory CD4+ T cells from blood. The rearrangement links TRBV11-2 to TRBJ2-1; D may be TRBD2 (7 bases). CDR3 nucleotide sequence: TGTGCCAGCAGCTTAGATCCCCGGGGAGGGGGCAATGAGCAGTTCTTC. The encoded protein is CASSLDPRGGGNEQFF. The variable domain in full, completed from reference TRBV11-2 and TRBJ2-1, reads EAGVAQSPRYKIIEKRQSVAFWCNPISGHATLYWYQQILGQGPKLLIQFQNNGVVDDSQLPKDRFSAERLKGVDSTLKIQPAKLEDSAVYLCASSLDPRGGGNEQFFGPGTRLTVL.